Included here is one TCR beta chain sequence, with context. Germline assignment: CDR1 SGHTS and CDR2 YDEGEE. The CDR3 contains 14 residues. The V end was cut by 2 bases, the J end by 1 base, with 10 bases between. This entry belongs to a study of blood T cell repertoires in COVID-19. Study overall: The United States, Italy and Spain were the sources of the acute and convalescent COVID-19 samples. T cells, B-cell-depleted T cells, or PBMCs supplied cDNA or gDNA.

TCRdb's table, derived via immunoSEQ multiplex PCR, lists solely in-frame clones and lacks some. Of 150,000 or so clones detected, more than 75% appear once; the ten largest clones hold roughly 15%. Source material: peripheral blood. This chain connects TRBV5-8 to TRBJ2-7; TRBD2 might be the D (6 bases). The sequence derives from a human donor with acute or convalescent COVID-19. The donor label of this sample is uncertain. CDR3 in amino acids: CASSLVGGSYEQYF. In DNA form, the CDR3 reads TGTGCCAGCAGCTTAGTCGGGGGTTCCTACGAGCAGTACTTC.